This T cell receptor beta chain was identified during a study of cytomegalovirus exposure and HLA in healthy donors. Study observations and caveats: As a later analysis revealed, most CMV-associated TCR beta chains appeared HLA-restricted. Presence/absence comparisons presumed near-even sequencing depth among donors.

The PCR made use of 60 Vbeta and 13 Jbeta primers. Profiled with immunoSEQ multiplex PCR; TCRdb holds only in-frame clones, not every one. The profile covers more than 50,000 clones, with 85% appearing a single time and roughly 10% taken by the ten largest. Worth noting for this clone: What it recognizes is unknown. One junction end disagrees with the germline gene, perhaps due to a read error.

Per germline, CDR1 SEHNR and CDR2 FQNEAQ (reference sequence). This CDR3 has 12 residues. The chain combines TRBV7-9 with TRBJ1-4; perhaps TRBD1 as D (5 bases). Sequenced material: PBMCs. The origin of this receptor is a female donor in good health and CMV-seronegative. The CDR3 region has the DNA TGTTCCAGCAGGGCTCCGGGGGAAAAACTGTTTTTT. As protein: CSSRAPGEKLFF. Full variable domain (outside the CDR3, taken from reference TRBV7-9 and TRBJ1-4): DTGVSQNPRHKITKRGQNVTFRCDPISEHNRLYWYRQTLGQGPEFLTYFQNEAQLEKSRLLSDRFSAERPKGSFSTLEIQRTEQGDSAMYLCSSRAPGEKLFFGSGTQLSVL.